These 21 T cell receptor beta chains were all obtained from the same sample, sequenced in a study of shared clonotypes between healthy human individuals. The protocol was immunoSEQ multiplex PCR, while the TCRdb copy is restricted to in-frame clones and leaves out a portion. The sample holds millions of clones, 85% to 95% seen once. Sequencing used naive CD4+ T cells from PBMCs. Subset noted: CD45RA+ positively selected. The receptors shown here come from a man between 18 and 35 years old in good health. Some clones in this sample may be carry-over from other donors' samples.

The genes are TRBV18 and TRBJ2-3; tentatively, D is TRBD1 or TRBD2 (5 bases each). Trimming removed 3 bases from V and 0 bases from J, with 28 bases in between. Germline CDR1 and CDR2: KGHSH and LQKENI. This CDR3 comprises 21 residues. Here the CDR3 reads CASSPGAGTPGSMGSTDTQYF. DNA for the CDR3: TGTGCCAGCTCACCTGGGGCCGGGACCCCGGGGAGTATGGGTAGCACAGATACGCAGTATTTT.

V and J are TRBV2 and TRBJ1-2; D is unresolved. V shed 0 bases and J shed 8 bases, with 13 bases lying between them. The germline V gene has CDR1 SNHLY and CDR2 FYNNEI. The CDR3 loop spans 14 amino acids. The chain's CDR3 is CASSEANGLGGYTF. In nucleotides, the CDR3 is TGTGCCAGCAGTGAAGCAAACGGGCTTGGGGGCTACACCTTC.

As to this clone: Other nucleotide sequences from this sample produce the same CDR3. The rearrangement links TRBV28 to TRBJ2-2; D perhaps matches TRBD2 (6 bases). Trimming took off 4 bases at V and 1 base at J, with 7 bases between the two ends. Looked up from germline, CDR1 is MDHEN and CDR2 is SYDVKM. The CDR3 consists of 14 residues. The CDR3 nucleotides read TGTGCCAGCAGTTGGGGGGTGAACACCGGGGAGCTGTTTTTT. This encodes CASSWGVNTGELFF.

In regard to this clone: The sample contains more than one DNA sequence encoding this CDR3. The V call is TRBV5-1, the J call TRBJ2-5; D remains ambiguous. V was cut by 2 bases and J by 5 bases, with 7 bases left in between. This CDR3 has 12 amino acids. Germline loops: CDR1 SGHRS, CDR2 YFSETQ. CDR3 protein: CASSFSGETQYF. The CDR3 region has the DNA TGCGCCAGCAGCTTTTCCGGTGAGACCCAGTACTTC.

This clone was seen only once. The chain couples TRBV2 to TRBJ2-3; D uncertain. Looked up from germline, CDR1 is SNHLY and CDR2 is FYNNEI. V lost 0 bases and J lost 0, with 7 bases in between. CDR3 length: 15 amino acids. The CDR3 nucleotides are TGTGCCAGCAGTGAAGCGGGATTTAGCACAGATACGCAGTATTTT. Its translation is CASSEAGFSTDTQYF.

This sequence joins TRBV6-5 and TRBJ1-1, with 7 positions matching TRBD1. CDR3 length: 14 amino acids. Looked up from germline, CDR1 is MNHEY and CDR2 is SVGAGI. The V gene end was trimmed by 0 bases and the J gene end by 6 bases; junction bases not matched to a gene: 4. The CDR3 reads CASSYSFDRAEAFF. CDR3 bases: TGTGCCAGCAGTTACTCGTTCGACAGGGCTGAAGCTTTCTTT.

Turning to this clone: In the same sample, other DNA sequences code for this CDR3. The rearrangement uses TRBV18 and TRBJ1-5, with D unresolved. Germline values: CDR1 KGHSH, CDR2 LQKENI. CDR3 length equals 13 residues. V was pared by 2 bases and J by 4 bases, with 6 bases between. Here the CDR3 reads CASSPSLNQPQHF. CDR3 coding DNA: TGTGCCAGCTCACCATCCTTGAATCAGCCCCAGCATTTT.

This clone has just one count. The CDR3 loop is CASSMGPGQATDTQYF. The CDR3 nucleotides are TGTGCCAGCAGCATGGGGCCGGGACAGGCTACAGATACGCAGTATTTT. The gene calls are TRBV5-5 and TRBJ2-3; 8 nucleotides line up with TRBD1. Germline V lookup: CDR1 SGHKS, CDR2 YYEKEE (reference sequence). The ends lost 4 bases at V and 3 bases at J; junction bases unmatched: 10. This CDR3 contains 16 residues. The whole variable domain, remainder taken from reference TRBV5-5 and TRBJ2-3, is DAGVTQSPTHLIKTRGQQVTLRCSPISGHKSVSWYQQVLGQGPQFIFQYYEKEERGRGNFPDRFSARQFPNYSSELNVNALLLGDSALYLCASSMGPGQATDTQYFGPGTRLTVL.

The rearrangement uses TRBV19 and TRBJ1-5, with D perhaps matching TRBD1 (6 bases). The ends were cut back, 7 bases at V and 1 base at J, with 11 bases in the middle. Germline loops: CDR1 LNHDA, CDR2 SQIVND (reference sequence). This CDR3 comprises 14 residues. CDR3: CASNHQGSNQPQHF. The CDR3, as DNA: TGTGCCAGTAATCATCAGGGGAGCAATCAGCCCCAGCATTTT.

The V and J genes are TRBV7-2 and TRBJ2-1, with 8 bases lining up with TRBD2. Germline CDR1 reads SGHTA; CDR2 reads FQGNSA. The J segment lost 1 base and the V segment lost 10 bases, leaving 18 bases of the junction unmatched. The CDR3 is 18 amino acids. The CDR3, as DNA: TGTGCCACCGCCTGGCGCGTGACGGGAGGGATATCCTACAATGAGCAGTTCTTC. This encodes CATAWRVTGGISYNEQFF.

This chain uses TRBV7-9 with TRBJ1-4, with D maybe TRBD1 (6 bases). Deletions cut 2 bases from V and 7 bases from J, with 14 bases between. Per germline, CDR1 SEHNR and CDR2 FQNEAQ (reference sequence). This CDR3 is 15 amino acids long. This chain's CDR3 is CASSLSGGRFEKLFF. The CDR3 nucleotides read TGTGCCAGCAGCTTATCCGGGGGCCGGTTTGAAAAACTGTTTTTT.

V usage is TRBV7-8 and J usage is TRBJ2-1, with 13 nucleotides matching TRBD2. Germline CDR1 and CDR2: SGHVS and FQNEAQ. The CDR3 consists of 18 residues. Trimming removed 1 base from V and 6 bases from J; junction bases left unmatched: 9. The DNA of the CDR3 is TGTGCCAGCAGCTTAGGGACCTTTGGACTAGCGGGAGTCAATGAGCAGTTCTTC. Its translation: CASSLGTFGLAGVNEQFF.

The J gene is TRBJ2-1, the V gene TRBV5-1, with 10 bases aligning to TRBD2. The CDR3 covers 16 residues. Germline values: CDR1 SGHRS, CDR2 YFSETQ. V lost 1 base to trimming and J lost 2 bases; unmatched junction nucleotides: 3. The CDR3 reads CASSLLGLAAYNEQFF. The CDR3, as DNA: TGCGCCAGCAGCTTGCTAGGACTAGCGGCCTACAATGAGCAGTTCTTC.

The rearrangement uses TRBV5-8 and TRBJ1-5; tentative D call: TRBD1 (6 bases). The germline gives CDR1 SGHTS, CDR2 YDEGEE. V was trimmed by 4 bases and J by 6 bases, leaving 20 bases between them. The CDR3 consists of 16 residues. The CDR3 is CASSPHREGGGQPQHF. CDR3 nucleotides: TGTGCCAGCAGCCCTCACAGGGAGGGTGGTGGTCAGCCCCAGCATTTT.

The J gene is TRBJ2-1, the V gene TRBV21-1; the table assigns TRBD2, which was not confirmed against the DNA. TRBV21-1 is deemed a pseudogene. This CDR3 region has 18 residues. Here the CDR3 DNA reads TGTGCCAGCAGCAAAGTAGGGCGGGGCCCGAGCTCCTACAATGAGCAGTTCTTC. Protein: CASSKVGRGPSSYNEQFF.

This chain connects TRBV7-9 to TRBJ2-5; TRBD1 or TRBD2 may be the D gene (6 bases each). The DNA end is a closer match to TRBJ2-7, so the J assignment may be wrong. CDR3 length: 14 residues. Germline-derived CDR1 and CDR2 are SEHNR and FQNEAQ (reference sequence). The CDR3 nucleotides are TGTGCCAGCAGCTCCTGGAGGGGGACAAGCGAGCAGTACTTC. Protein: CASSSWRGTSEQYF.

The chain is built from TRBV7-9 and TRBJ1-3; 7 bases map to TRBD1. The CDR3 is 16 amino acids. Germline CDR1 reads SEHNR; CDR2 reads FQNEAQ (reference sequence). J was trimmed by 2 bases and V by 1 base; bases with no gene match: 5. The DNA of the CDR3 is TGTGCCAGCAGCTTAGGCTTCCAGGGGGCTGGAAACACCATATATTTT. Protein: CASSLGFQGAGNTIYF.

This clone has only a few counts. V is TRBV28 and J is TRBJ1-2; D is ambiguous. The CDR3 is 12 amino acids. Looked up from germline, CDR1 is MDHEN and CDR2 is SYDVKM. With 8 bases removed from V and 4 bases from J, the gap between germline ends came to 11 bases. CDR3 DNA: TGTGCCAGCGGCGGAGCCTCCTATGGCTACACCTTC. Translating gives CASGGASYGYTF.

The genes are TRBV2 and TRBJ2-4; D not resolved. V was cut by 6 bases and J by 9 bases, with 12 bases left in between. The CDR3 runs to 12 residues. Germline V CDR1 and CDR2: SNHLY, FYNNEI. The CDR3 loop reads CASRGRDPIQYF. In DNA, the CDR3 is TGTGCCAGCAGAGGACGTGACCCCATTCAGTACTTC.

The J gene is TRBJ1-5, the V gene TRBV29-1; a possible D gene is TRBD1 (5 bases). Germline V CDR1 and CDR2: SQVTM, ANQGSEA. This CDR3 is built from 13 residues. Trimming cost V 6 bases and J 6 bases, with 15 bases left between them. The chain's CDR3 is CSVRDMVGQPQHF. The DNA for the CDR3 is TGCAGCGTCAGGGATATGGTGGGTCAGCCCCAGCATTTT.

The chain uses TRBV28 and TRBJ1-1, with 8 bases that match TRBD1. Germline CDR1 MDHEN, CDR2 SYDVKM. Trimming removed 5 bases from V and 6 bases from J; junction bases left unmatched: 8. The CDR3 is 14 residues long. CDR3 nucleotide sequence: TGTGCCAGCAGTACACGGACAGGGAGGGCTGAAGCTTTCTTT. Protein product: CASSTRTGRAEAFF.